This T cell receptor (beta chain) comes out of a study of blood T cell repertoires in COVID-19. Study-level background: COVID-19 samples, acute and convalescent, were from the United States, Italy and Spain. PBMCs, B-cell-depleted T cells, or T cells provided the cDNA or gDNA that made up the material.

The CDR3 length is 15 residues. The V end was cut by 5 bases, the J end by 4 bases, with 17 bases between. The germline V gene has CDR1 MDHEN and CDR2 SYDVKM. Under the authors' procedure: Nucleated cell number was recorded as an estimate derived from reference gene primer amplification. Generated by immunoSEQ multiplex PCR, the TCRdb table keeps only in-frame clones and is missing some. The DNA was the basis for D and trimming; V, J and clone size are from that table. The table records 70,000 to 80,000 clones, roughly 82% of them present only once. Sequenced input: peripheral blood. The V gene is TRBV28, the J gene TRBJ1-2, with D possibly being TRBD1 (6 bases). This sequence originates from a human donor in a cohort sampled during active COVID-19. Here the CDR3 reads CASSNGKQGSYGYTF. As DNA, the CDR3 is TGTGCCAGCAGTAATGGAAAACAGGGAAGCTATGGCTACACCTTC.